This note documents a single T cell receptor beta chain sequence. These data belong to a study of shared clonotypes between healthy human individuals. From germline, CDR1 is SEHNR and CDR2 FQNEAQ (reference sequence). This CDR3 contains 17 residues. V lost 5 bases and J 6 bases, leaving 25 bases between the germline ends. Several immunoSEQ 96-well plates shared each subset's DNA, each plate a replicate. Sequencing was performed with immunoSEQ multiplex PCR; in TCRdb, only in-frame clones are kept and a portion is missing. This sample has 2 million to 2.5 million clones; approximately 95% occur once, and the top ten carry about 0.39%.

This receptor was identified in a man between 18 and 29 years old in good health. Some clones in this sample may be carry-over from other donors' samples. The sequencing sample was made of naive CD4+ T cells from PBMCs. Subset: CD45RA+ positively selected. The V and J genes are TRBV7-9 and TRBJ1-2; D call uncertain. CDR3 sequence reads: CASSPFLAPTASDGYTF. The CDR3, as DNA: TGTGCCAGCAGCCCATTCCTGGCCCCCACAGCAAGTGATGGCTACACCTTC.